This T cell receptor (beta chain) was captured in a study of early T cells in non-severe SARS-CoV-2 infection. Study summary: Bulk RNA from unsorted whole blood was sequenced; chains were unpaired. Study-wide results and caveats: Using VDJdb, the matching emphasized anti-spike CD8 responses while missing private and CD4 specificities.

Concerning this clonotype: What it binds is unknown. One end of the junction fails to match germline, which may point to a read error.

Germline V gene data show CDR1 as LGHNA and CDR2 as YNFKEQ. The CDR3 covers 15 residues. Researchers tagged individual cDNA molecules with unique molecular identifiers. TCRdb ran MiXCR on the 5' RACE reads and lists one entry per CDR3 protein. The sample holds tens of thousands of distinct CDR3 sequences, around 12% seen once. This clonotype was obtained from an adult who was a healthcare worker with PCR-confirmed SARS-CoV-2 infection or an uninfected control (not recorded which). The donor label of this sample is uncertain. Source: whole blood, taken at baseline. This chain joins TRBV4-2 and TRBJ1-6; 8 bases map to TRBD1. The DNA of the CDR3 is TGTGCCAGCAACCAAGATTGGGACAGGAATTCACCCCTCCACTTT. Translated, it gives CASNQDWDRNSPLHF.